The 19 T cell receptor beta chains listed next were all sequenced from one sample in a study of T cells after yellow fever vaccination. Each CDR3 protein is one row after TCRdb ran MiXCR on the 5' RACE reads. The data show approximately 160,000 distinct CDR3 sequences, approximately 6.2% seen once. The source was CD4+ T cells sorted from PBMCs, collected on the day of the first yellow fever vaccination. The origin of the receptors is a man between 18 and 29 years old who received the YFV17D yellow fever vaccine.

This clonotype was observed many times. The chain recombines TRBV7-9 with TRBJ1-1; TRBD1 matches at 7 bases. Germline V gene data show CDR1 as SEHNR and CDR2 as FQNEAQ (reference sequence). V trimming: 1 base; J trimming: 5 bases; junction bases outside the gene matches: 13. CDR3 size: 17 residues. As DNA, the CDR3 is TGTGCCAGCAGCTTAGAGGTTGCGACAGGGAGAGGGACTGAAGCTTTCTTT. This codes for CASSLEVATGRGTEAFF. Full variable domain (missing parts from reference TRBV7-9 and TRBJ1-1): DTGVSQNPRHKITKRGQNVTFRCDPISEHNRLYWYRQTLGQGPEFLTYFQNEAQLEKSRLLSDRFSAERPKGSFSTLEIQRTEQGDSAMYLCASSLEVATGRGTEAFFGQGTRLTVV.

This clonotype came up many times. The chain joins TRBV10-1 to TRBJ2-1; tentative D call: TRBD2 (6 bases). This CDR3 has 16 amino acids. The V gene lost 6 bases and the J gene lost 7 bases, with 22 bases spanning the gap. The germline gives CDR1 WNHNN, CDR2 SYGVQD (reference sequence). As DNA, the CDR3 is TGCGCCAGCAGGACACCGGGACTCCGCCCGGGGAATGAGCAGTTCTTC. Protein sequence: CASRTPGLRPGNEQFF.

This clonotype was counted between two and nine times. The J gene is TRBJ2-5, the V gene TRBV7-2; no clear D. CDR1 and CDR2 from the germline V gene are SGHTA and FQGNSA. V was pared by 3 bases and J by 4 bases, with 18 bases between. The CDR3 runs to 16 residues. CDR3 coding DNA: TGTGCCAGCAGCTTTCAGGCGGTGACGATGTTAGAGACCCAGTACTTC. This translates into CASSFQAVTMLETQYF. Full variable domain (rest looked up from reference TRBV7-2 and TRBJ2-5): GAGVSQSPSNKVTEKGKDVELRCDPISGHTALYWYRQSLGQGLEFLIYFQGNSAPDKSGLPSDRFSAERTGGSVSTLTIQRTQQEDSAVYLCASSFQAVTMLETQYFGPGTRLLVL.

In its sample, this clonotype was seen many times. CDR3 DNA: TGCAGTGCTAGCCAACCTACTAGCGCTTCCTACAATGAGCAGTTCTTC. It yields the protein CSASQPTSASYNEQFF. This chain uses TRBV20-1 with TRBJ2-1, with 7 positions matching TRBD2. This CDR3 has 16 amino acids. Germline values: CDR1 DFQATT, CDR2 SNEGSKA (reference sequence). Trimming took 3 bases from V and 1 from J; bases not matched to a gene: 9.

This clonotype was counted many times. The chain employs TRBV4-3 and TRBJ1-6, with D unclear. Trimming pared 0 bases from V and 10 bases from J, leaving 13 bases between. CDR1 and CDR2 (germline): LGHNA, YSLEER. The CDR3 totals 15 residues. The CDR3 DNA sequence: TGCGCCAGCAGCCAAGAGCGGGATGCATACTCACCCCTCCACTTT. This sequence encodes CASSQERDAYSPLHF.

This clonotype was counted ten times or more. J is TRBJ2-5 and V is TRBV20-1; D might be TRBD1 (5 bases). V was clipped by 6 bases and J by 4 bases, with 18 bases between them. The CDR3 covers 14 residues. Per the germline V gene, CDR1 is DFQATT and CDR2 is SNEGSKA (reference sequence). CDR3 region: CSALQTVGRETQYF. The CDR3 coding sequence is TGCAGTGCCCTTCAGACAGTAGGTAGAGAGACCCAGTACTTC.

The table lists this clonotype with many counts. This chain connects TRBV2 to TRBJ1-1, with D possibly matching TRBD1 (5 bases). Germline V gene lookup returns CDR1 SNHLY and CDR2 FYNNEI. Deletions cut 11 bases from V and 6 bases from J, with 16 bases between. The CDR3 is made up of 12 amino acids. CDR3 DNA sequence: TGTGCCTCCAGCAGGGAGATCGCTGAAGCTTTCTTT. This gives the protein CASSREIAEAFF.

J is TRBJ1-5 and V is TRBV7-9; no clear D gene. V was trimmed by 1 base and J by 11 bases, leaving 9 bases between them. The CDR3 loop spans 12 amino acids. Germline V gene sequence: CDR1 SEHNR, CDR2 FQNEAQ (reference sequence). CDR3 sequence reads: CASSLELSAQHF. In DNA form, the CDR3 reads TGTGCCAGCAGCTTAGAACTGTCAGCCCAGCATTTT.

This clonotype came up many times. One end of the junction is discordant with germline, which a read error may explain. This sequence joins TRBV18 and TRBJ2-3; D perhaps matches TRBD1 (6 bases). The CDR3 runs to 13 residues. Germline V lookup: CDR1 KGHSH, CDR2 LQKENI. CDR3 in amino acids: CASSRTDSNTQYF. The CDR3 nucleotides read TGCGCCAGCTCACGAACGGACAGCAATACGCAGTATTTT.

The sample holds many counts of this clonotype. The genes are TRBV12-3 or TRBV12-4 and TRBJ2-7; no reliable D call. There are 12 residues in the CDR3. The V gene lost 4 bases and the J gene lost 0 bases, with 4 bases spanning the gap. The CDR3 DNA follows: TGTGCCAGCAGTTACGTCTCCTACGAGCAGTACTTC. Translating it yields CASSYVSYEQYF.

This clonotype occurred many times. This chain joins TRBV20-1 and TRBJ2-5; 7 bases agree with TRBD2. There are 14 residues in the CDR3. Trimming removed 3 bases from V and 5 bases from J; junction bases left unmatched: 9. The germline gives CDR1 DFQATT, CDR2 SNEGSKA (reference sequence). The CDR3: CSARGWAGVETQYF. CDR3 coding DNA: TGCAGTGCTAGGGGATGGGCGGGGGTGGAGACCCAGTACTTC.

In its sample, this clonotype was seen many times. This rearrangement joins TRBV5-4 to TRBJ2-6; D is perhaps TRBD1 (5 bases). Trimming took off 2 bases at V and 0 bases at J, with 9 bases between the two ends. CDR1 and CDR2 (germline): SGHNT, YYREEE (reference sequence). The CDR3 is made up of 16 amino acids. The CDR3 sequence: CASSFYRNSGANVLTF. CDR3 DNA sequence: TGTGCCAGCAGCTTCTACAGGAACTCTGGGGCCAACGTCCTGACTTTC.

This clonotype appeared many times. The chain combines TRBV20-1 with TRBJ2-2; D perhaps matches TRBD2 (5 bases). V shed 0 bases and J shed 7 bases, with 15 bases lying between them. CDR1 is DFQATT, CDR2 SNEGSKA, per germline (reference sequence). CDR3 length: 15 residues. As DNA, the CDR3 is TGCAGTGCTAGAGATCCGCAAAGGGAGATCGGGGAGCTGTTTTTT. Amino acids: CSARDPQREIGELFF.

This clonotype occurred a few times. The genes are TRBV2 and TRBJ2-1, with D possibly being TRBD2 (6 bases). The V and J ends lost 10 bases and 8 bases respectively, with 18 bases between them. The CDR3 is 13 residues long. Germline V gives CDR1 SNHLY, CDR2 FYNNEI. The CDR3 sequence is CAISGLPWDEQFF. CDR3 coding DNA: TGTGCCATCTCGGGACTTCCTTGGGATGAGCAGTTCTTC.

This clonotype has ten or more counts. The genes are TRBV5-1 and TRBJ1-4; tentative D call: TRBD1 (5 bases). This CDR3 spans 15 amino acids. V lost 0 bases to trimming and J lost 3 bases, with 9 bases between them. The germline CDR1 and CDR2 sequences are SGHRS and YFSETQ. The CDR3 nucleotides are TGCGCCAGCAGCTTGGTGCCGGGGGCTAATGAAAAACTGTTTTTT. Amino acids: CASSLVPGANEKLFF.

This clonotype has ten or more counts. The V and J genes are TRBV5-1 and TRBJ2-2, with a possible D match to TRBD2 (6 bases). Trimming stripped 2 bases from V and 0 bases from J, with 11 bases between. CDR1 is SGHRS, CDR2 YFSETQ, per germline. The CDR3 is made up of 16 amino acids. The CDR3 is CASSFAGLANTGELFF. The CDR3 nucleotides read TGCGCCAGCAGCTTCGCGGGACTCGCGAACACCGGGGAGCTGTTTTTT.

At least ten counts were recorded for this clonotype. The rearrangement links TRBV5-4 to TRBJ2-1; 9 nucleotides agree with TRBD2. The V segment lost 5 bases and the J segment 7 bases; nucleotides outside the gene matches: 10. This CDR3 is built from 15 residues. Germline CDR1 SGHNT, CDR2 YYREEE (reference sequence). CDR3 sequence reads: CASSPRGGMGNEQFF. The CDR3 DNA reads as TGTGCCAGCAGTCCGCGGGGGGGAATGGGTAATGAGCAGTTCTTC.

This clonotype was found a few times. J is TRBJ2-1 and V is TRBV18, with D possibly TRBD2 on 7 matching bases. The CDR3 loop spans 18 amino acids. Between the trimmed V and J ends, which lost 2 bases and 2 bases, there was a span of 19 bases. Germline V lookup: CDR1 KGHSH, CDR2 LQKENI. This chain's CDR3 is CASSPSALAGAPYNEQFF. The CDR3 DNA is TGTGCCAGCTCACCATCGGCCCTGGCGGGGGCACCCTACAATGAGCAGTTCTTC.

This clonotype was detected ten times or more. The chain couples TRBV5-1 to TRBJ2-1; D gene ambiguous. In germline, CDR1 is SGHRS, CDR2 YFSETQ. The CDR3 has 14 amino acids. V lost 4 bases to trimming and J lost 7 bases, with 15 bases between them. The CDR3 DNA follows: TGCGCCAGCAGCGCCTATGGGGAAGAGAATGAGCAGTTCTTC. This translates into CASSAYGEENEQFF.